This paragraph covers one T cell receptor beta chain sequence. This clone occurred once. Its binding antigen is unknown. No base qualities exist here, and no much larger clone lies one base off it. This specimen comes from a study of T cell responses to AZD1222 COVID-19 vaccine (dated by TCRdb to the early 2020s). With regard to the full study: AZD1222 recipients with second doses at about 4 weeks or about 12 weeks were pooled, because spike-specific TCR depth and breadth did not differ between schedules. Trial participants were enrolled by age into subgroups of 18-55, 56-69 and 70-plus years, and 148, 28 and 57 TCR-sequenced participants, respectively, were included in these subgroups. TCR sequencing was performed for 233 trial participants, of whom about 200 were given two doses of AZD1222 and approximately 26 were given two doses of MenACWY control vaccine. Here is what the overall study found, with its caveats: No day 14 peak-response samples were available, so repertoires were characterized only after the peak T cell response. After two AZD1222 doses, spike-specific TCR breadth and depth were significantly higher than at day 0 and than in MenACWY recipients. CD4 TCRs associated with the vaccine covered the entire spike protein, and the dominant responses were in regions 160-218 and 743-854. Nearly half of unique spike-specific TCRs reportedly recognized epitopes outside regions mutated in the B.1.351 and B.1.1.7 variants. In the small 56-69-year group, the increase in depth fell short of significance, most likely because of low power. Conclusions about previously exposed vaccinees were limited because only six AZD1222 recipients were SARS-CoV-2 seropositive at baseline. Participants were mostly white British and included more females than males, and it was suggested by the authors that clonal diversity may have been underestimated.

The CDR3 regions of human TCRbeta chains were analyzed by immunosequencing. As for the original processing: TCRs in the repertoires were matched against a reference library of SARS-CoV-2-specific TCRs that had been generated with the MIRA antigen-specificity platform. Breadth meant the fraction of unique TCRs that were SARS-CoV-2-associated, whereas depth meant the fraction of total T cells that were SARS-CoV-2-associated. Using the MIRA data, every spike-specific TCR was mapped to the spike region that the TCR reacted to and assigned to either a CD4 or a CD8 class. Log10-transformed breadth and depth values were compared by one-way ANOVA with Sidak's multiple comparisons tests. The clones in this table, taken by TCRdb from immuneACCESS, are in-frame only. Not every clone is retained; where verified, under half of the shortfall comes from an unresolved V gene, and the cause of the rest is unknown. V and J calls and clone size are those listed in that table; D and trimming were worked out from the DNA. This sample holds roughly 170,000 clones; 85% to 95% were observed only once. Clones ranked in the top ten supply approximately 0.88% of the sample.

The time point label, read with the paper, signifies: baseline before first vaccination. Vaccinee samples were obtained from the UK trials COV001 and COV002, which included a single-blind randomized controlled phase 2/3 trial of AZD1222 (ChAdOx1 nCoV-19) in healthy adults. For TCRbeta chain sequencing, PBMC samples were collected from trial participants at day 0 and at day 28 after the second dose. The CDR3 measures 15 amino acids from cysteine to phenylalanine. Just CDR3 DNA is preserved here, 45 bases in frame from base 1. The germline V gene yields MGHRA for CDR1 and YSYEKL for CDR2. V is pared back by 4 bases and J by 2 bases, with 14 bases lying between the germline termini.

The sequences come from peripheral blood, collected on day 0 of AZD1222 vaccination. The clonotype was recovered from an adult in good health. This sequence uses TRBV4-1 and TRBJ1-2; confidence is insufficient to name the D gene. Here the CDR3 is given as CASSLDRGWNYGYTF. In nucleotides, the sequence is TGCGCCAGCAGCCTCGACCGGGGTTGGAACTATGGCTACACCTTC.